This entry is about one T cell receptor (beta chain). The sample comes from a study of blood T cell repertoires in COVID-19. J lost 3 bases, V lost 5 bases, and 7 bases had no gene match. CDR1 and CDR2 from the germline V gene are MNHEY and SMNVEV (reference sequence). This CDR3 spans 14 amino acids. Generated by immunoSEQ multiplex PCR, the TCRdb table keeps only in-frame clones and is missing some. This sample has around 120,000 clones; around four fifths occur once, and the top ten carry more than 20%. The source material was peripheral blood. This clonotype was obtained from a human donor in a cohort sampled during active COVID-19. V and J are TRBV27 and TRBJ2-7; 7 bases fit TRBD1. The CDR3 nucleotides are TGTGCCAGCAGTAACAGGGGAGACAGCTACGAGCAGTACTTC. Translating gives CASSNRGDSYEQYF.